These 27 T cell receptor beta chains were sequenced from one sample in a study of shared clonotypes between healthy human individuals. Some clones are missing from TCRdb's copy, which holds only in-frame ones; the method was immunoSEQ multiplex PCR. The sample lists some 1,900,000 clones; about 94% were seen once. In the naive CD8 group, cells lacked CD45RO and were positively selected for CCR7, so terminally differentiated effector memory CD45RA+ cells were left out. Sequencing input: naive CD8+ T cells sorted from blood. These receptors were taken from a man between 18 and 29 years old in good health.

The chain uses TRBV15 and TRBJ2-3; 7 bases align to TRBD2. The junction had 3 bases not matched to a gene; V was cut back by 1 base and J by 5 bases. The germline CDR1 and CDR2 sequences are LNHNV and YYDKDF (reference sequence). The CDR3 loop spans 14 amino acids. The CDR3, as DNA: TGTGCCACCAGCAGAGTTGCGGGGGAAGATACGCAGTATTTT. The encoded protein is CATSRVAGEDTQYF.

V usage is TRBV7-8 and J usage is TRBJ1-1; tentative D call: TRBD1 (5 bases). V gave up 5 bases and J gave up 12 bases, with 16 bases separating them. The CDR3 runs to 12 residues. Germline V gene data show CDR1 as SGHVS and CDR2 as FQNEAQ. CDR3 DNA sequence: TGTGCCAGCAGCCAGGGATCAGGGCGAACTTTCTTT. This gives the protein CASSQGSGRTFF.

This chain links TRBV5-5 with TRBJ2-7, with 14 positions matching TRBD2. This CDR3 contains 15 residues. Germline V gene lookup returns CDR1 SGHKS and CDR2 YYEKEE (reference sequence). With 2 bases clipped from V and 4 bases from J, the junction kept 2 bases outside the gene matches. The DNA for the CDR3 is TGTGCCAGCAGCTTATGGACTAGCGGGGGGTACGAGCAGTACTTC. Protein sequence: CASSLWTSGGYEQYF.

The V gene is TRBV5-6, the J gene TRBJ1-2; 8 nucleotides align to TRBD1. The CDR3 length is 15 residues. V shed 3 bases, J shed 5 bases, and the junction held 9 bases outside the gene matches. CDR1 and CDR2 (germline): SGHDT, YYEEEE. This CDR3 is CASSSLTGVTYGYTF. The CDR3 bases are TGTGCCAGCAGCTCTTTGACAGGGGTTACTTATGGCTACACCTTC.

The rearrangement joins TRBV7-9 to TRBJ2-7; D may be TRBD2 (5 bases). CDR1 and CDR2 (germline): SEHNR, FQNEAQ (reference sequence). The CDR3 runs 16 residues. Trimming removed 5 bases at V and 0 bases at J, with 17 bases between. CDR3 residues: CASSLPPLGSSYEQYF. The CDR3 coding sequence is TGTGCCAGCAGCCTCCCACCTCTGGGGAGCTCCTACGAGCAGTACTTC.

V gene TRBV30 combines with J gene TRBJ2-1; D is uncertain. V gave up 4 bases and J gave up 3 bases, with 10 bases separating them. The CDR3 extends over 13 amino acids. Germline assignment: CDR1 GTSNPN and CDR2 SVGIG (reference sequence). CDR3: CAWNEQHYNEQFF. CDR3 DNA: TGTGCCTGGAACGAGCAGCACTACAATGAGCAGTTCTTC.

The chain uses TRBV7-9 and TRBJ1-2; D may be TRBD1 (6 bases). The germline V and J ends were trimmed by 2 bases and 4 bases, with 14 bases remaining between them. Germline V gene data show CDR1 as SEHNR and CDR2 as FQNEAQ (reference sequence). The CDR3 consists of 15 residues. CDR3 amino acids: CASSLIPDSLYGYTF. The CDR3 DNA reads TGTGCCAGCAGCTTAATTCCGGACAGTCTCTATGGCTACACCTTC.

The CDR3 DNA is TGTGCCAGCAGTTTGGGGTTGAGAGGCTCTACCACCTACGAGCAGTACTTC. Amino acid sequence: CASSLGLRGSTTYEQYF. V usage is TRBV28 and J usage is TRBJ2-7; D not resolved. Deletions cut 3 bases from V and 2 bases from J, with 20 bases between. Germline-derived CDR1 and CDR2 are MDHEN and SYDVKM. The CDR3 is made up of 17 amino acids.

On this clone itself: The same CDR3 also results from other DNA sequences found in this sample. This rearrangement joins TRBV27 to TRBJ1-1; no clear D. Germline V gene lookup returns CDR1 MNHEY and CDR2 SMNVEV (reference sequence). V was cut by 0 bases and J by 4 bases, with 6 bases left in between. The CDR3 has 13 residues. The CDR3 DNA reads as TGTGCCAGCAGTTTATCCCGTAGCACTGAAGCTTTCTTT. It yields the protein CASSLSRSTEAFF.

The V and J genes are TRBV5-6 and TRBJ1-2; TRBD1 aligns across 9 bases. V dropped 4 bases and J dropped 6; count of bases not matched to a gene: 10. Germline CDR1 SGHDT, CDR2 YYEEEE. The CDR3 has 15 amino acids. The CDR3, as DNA: TGTGCCAGCAGCGGGGGATTACAGGGGGCTCATGGCTACACCTTC. It encodes CASSGGLQGAHGYTF.

The chain joins TRBV11-3 to TRBJ2-7; D unclear. Deletions cut 5 bases from V and 2 bases from J, with 10 bases between. The CDR3 contains 13 residues. Germline lookup yields CDR1 SGHNT and CDR2 YENEEA. The CDR3 sequence: CASSLPGAYEQYF. As DNA, the CDR3 is TGTGCCAGCAGCCTCCCTGGGGCCTACGAGCAGTACTTC.

The V call is TRBV2, the J call TRBJ2-7; 15 positions match TRBD2. Germline V lookup: CDR1 SNHLY, CDR2 FYNNEI. The CDR3 has 21 amino acids. V lost 7 bases to trimming and J lost 7 bases; unmatched junction nucleotides: 26. The CDR3 sequence is CASTEGASGLAGGPQYGEQYF. The CDR3 DNA reads TGTGCCAGCACCGAGGGGGCATCCGGACTAGCGGGAGGGCCGCAGTACGGAGAGCAGTACTTC.

The genes are TRBV7-6 and TRBJ2-7; D may be TRBD1 or TRBD2 (6 bases each). This CDR3 contains 13 residues. V was cut by 1 base and J by 7 bases, with 11 bases left in between. The germline V gene encodes CDR1 SGHVS and CDR2 FNYEAQ. For the CDR3, the DNA is TGTGCCAGCAGCTTAGTGGAGGGGGAAGAGCAGTACTTC. Protein sequence: CASSLVEGEEQYF.

This clone has only one observation. The rearrangement links TRBV7-9 to TRBJ2-7, with D perhaps TRBD1 or TRBD2 (5 bases each). V was shortened by 1 base and J by 4 bases, with 8 bases between the two germline ends. This CDR3 comprises 13 residues. Germline CDR1 SEHNR, CDR2 FQNEAQ (reference sequence). CDR3 sequence reads: CASSLDEGYEQYF. As DNA, the CDR3 is TGTGCCAGCAGCTTAGATGAGGGGTACGAGCAGTACTTC.

About this clone itself: Additional DNA sequences in this sample encode the identical CDR3. CDR3 in DNA: TGCGCCAGCAGCCAAGGTCAGTACAATGAGCAGTTCTTC. Translating gives CASSQGQYNEQFF. The chain recombines TRBV4-1 with TRBJ2-1; D not certain. The CDR3 is 13 residues long. Germline lookup yields CDR1 MGHRA and CDR2 YSYEKL. The V gene lost 1 base and the J gene lost 4 bases, with 5 bases spanning the gap.

On this clone itself: Within the sample, other DNA sequences also encode this same CDR3. The rearrangement joins TRBV5-1 to TRBJ2-7; 12 bases map to TRBD1. The length of the CDR3 is 15 residues. Germline V gives CDR1 SGHRS, CDR2 YFSETQ. V lost 0 bases, J lost 4 bases, and 2 bases stayed unmatched. The CDR3 loop reads CASSLVGQGAYEQYF. In nucleotides, the CDR3 is TGCGCCAGCAGCTTGGTGGGACAGGGGGCTTACGAGCAGTACTTC.

The gene calls are TRBV15 and TRBJ2-1; 9 positions match TRBD2. V dropped 1 base and J dropped 10; count of bases not matched to a gene: 5. The CDR3 runs 14 residues. Germline values: CDR1 LNHNV, CDR2 YYDKDF (reference sequence). CDR3 sequence: CATSRGSGGYEQFF. The DNA of the CDR3 is TGTGCCACCAGCAGAGGTAGCGGGGGATACGAGCAGTTCTTC.

This clone was seen just once. DNA for the CDR3: TGTGCCAGCAGTAACTCACTAGCGGGAGACGAGCAGTACTTC. As protein: CASSNSLAGDEQYF. V and J are TRBV27 and TRBJ2-7, with 11 bases fitting TRBD2. Trimming took 5 bases from V and 5 from J; bases not matched to a gene: 5. Germline V gene sequence: CDR1 MNHEY, CDR2 SMNVEV (reference sequence). The CDR3 is made up of 14 amino acids.

The chain uses TRBV6-5 and TRBJ2-7, with D possibly being TRBD1 or TRBD2 (7 bases each). V gave up 0 bases and J gave up 4 bases, with 16 bases separating them. The germline gives CDR1 MNHEY, CDR2 SVGAGI. The CDR3 runs 16 residues. CDR3 sequence: CASSYSWEGAVYEQYF. CDR3 sequence (DNA): TGTGCCAGCAGTTACTCATGGGAGGGGGCAGTGTACGAGCAGTACTTC.

This chain connects TRBV6-5 to TRBJ1-2; TRBD1 is a possible D gene (6 bases). CDR3 length equals 15 residues. Looked up from germline, CDR1 is MNHEY and CDR2 is SVGAGI. Between the trimmed V and J ends, which lost 6 bases and 8 bases, there was a span of 22 bases. CDR3 amino acids: CASSPSLQGLEGYTF. CDR3 DNA sequence: TGTGCCAGCAGCCCGTCCCTACAGGGCTTGGAGGGCTACACCTTC.

This chain links TRBV27 with TRBJ2-2; D is unclear. This CDR3 spans 14 amino acids. CDR1 is MNHEY, CDR2 SMNVEV, per germline (reference sequence). V lost 9 bases, J lost 0 bases, and 11 bases lay in between. CDR3 nucleotide sequence: TGTGCCAGTTCAGTTCTCGCGAACACCGGGGAGCTGTTTTTT. Translation: CASSVLANTGELFF.

The chain recombines TRBV12-5 with TRBJ1-3; D gene unclear. V was trimmed by 4 bases and J by 2 bases, leaving 0 bases between them. This CDR3 has 11 amino acids. In germline, CDR1 is LGHNT, CDR2 FRNRAP. The CDR3 spells CASGSGNTIYF. In DNA form, the CDR3 reads TGTGCTAGTGGTTCTGGAAACACCATATATTTT.

Concerning this clone itself: Other DNA sequences in this sample translate to the same CDR3. This chain uses TRBV13 with TRBJ2-7; D remains unclear. V was pared by 5 bases and J by 0 bases, with 5 bases between. Germline-derived CDR1 and CDR2 are PRHDT and FYEKMQ (reference sequence). The CDR3 contains 12 residues. The CDR3 DNA reads as TGTGCCAGCAGCCTAAGCTCCTACGAGCAGTACTTC. It codes for CASSLSSYEQYF. Full variable domain (remainder filled in from reference TRBV13 and TRBJ2-7): AAGVIQSPRHLIKEKRETATLKCYPIPRHDTVYWYQQGPGQDPQFLISFYEKMQSDKGSIPDRFSAQQFSDYHSELNMSSLELGDSALYFCASSLSSYEQYFGPGTRLTVT.

This sequence joins TRBV5-1 and TRBJ2-7; D gene ambiguous. Germline V gene sequence: CDR1 SGHRS, CDR2 YFSETQ. The CDR3 runs to 16 residues. V lost 4 bases to trimming and J lost 2 bases, with 19 bases between them. The CDR3 bases are TGCGCCAGCAGCCTAGACCCGCCCAGCAAAACCTACGAGCAGTACTTC. Protein product: CASSLDPPSKTYEQYF.

The CDR3 reads CASRGAGAGSYEQYF. Here the CDR3 DNA reads TGTGCCAGCAGGGGGGCGGGGGCTGGCTCCTACGAGCAGTACTTC. The gene calls are TRBV25-1 and TRBJ2-7, with D maybe TRBD2 (7 bases). Germline assignment: CDR1 MGHDK and CDR2 SYGVNS. This CDR3 is built from 15 residues. Trimming shortened V by 6 bases and J by 0 bases, and 15 bases separated the two germline ends.

The chain couples TRBV4-1 to TRBJ2-7, with 8 bases identical to TRBD1. Germline lookup yields CDR1 MGHRA and CDR2 YSYEKL. CDR3 length: 18 residues. Unmatched junction bases numbered 14, after V lost 4 bases and J lost 0 bases. DNA for the CDR3: TGCGCCAGCAGCCCGCGCCCGGGACAGGCCTTGCACTCCTACGAGCAGTACTTC. It encodes CASSPRPGQALHSYEQYF.

This chain connects TRBV11-2 to TRBJ1-6, with a tentative D call TRBD1 (6 bases). The CDR3 has 16 residues. From germline, CDR1 is SGHAT and CDR2 FQNNGV. V lost 2 bases to trimming and J lost 8 bases, with 16 bases between them. The CDR3 region is CASSLLIGGLDSPLHF. CDR3 nucleotide sequence: TGTGCCAGCAGCTTACTTATTGGGGGGCTGGATTCACCCCTCCACTTT.